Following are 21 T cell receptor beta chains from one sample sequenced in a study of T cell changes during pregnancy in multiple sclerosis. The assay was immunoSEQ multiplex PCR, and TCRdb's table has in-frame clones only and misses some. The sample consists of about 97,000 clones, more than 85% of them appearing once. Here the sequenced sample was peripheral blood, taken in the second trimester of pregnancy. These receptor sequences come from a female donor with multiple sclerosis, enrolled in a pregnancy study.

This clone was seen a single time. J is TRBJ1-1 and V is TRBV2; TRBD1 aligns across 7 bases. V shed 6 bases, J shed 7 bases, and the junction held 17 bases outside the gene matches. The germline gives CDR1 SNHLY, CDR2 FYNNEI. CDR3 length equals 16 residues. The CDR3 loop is CASRRAFIRDSHEAFF. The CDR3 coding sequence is TGTGCCAGCAGGCGTGCATTTATCCGGGACAGCCATGAAGCTTTCTTT.

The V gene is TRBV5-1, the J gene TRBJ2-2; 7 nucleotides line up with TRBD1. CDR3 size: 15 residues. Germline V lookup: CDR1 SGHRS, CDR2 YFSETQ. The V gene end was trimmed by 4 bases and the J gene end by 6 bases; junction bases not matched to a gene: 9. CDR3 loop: CASSRARTGAGELFF. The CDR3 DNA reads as TGCGCCAGCAGCCGCGCACGGACAGGAGCCGGGGAGCTGTTTTTT.

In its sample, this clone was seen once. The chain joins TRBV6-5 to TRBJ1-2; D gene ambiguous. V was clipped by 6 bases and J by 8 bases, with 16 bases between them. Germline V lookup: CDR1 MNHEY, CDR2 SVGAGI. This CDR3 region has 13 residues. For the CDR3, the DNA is TGTGCCAGCAGAAACGTCGCCAGTCTGGGCTACACCTTC. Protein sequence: CASRNVASLGYTF.

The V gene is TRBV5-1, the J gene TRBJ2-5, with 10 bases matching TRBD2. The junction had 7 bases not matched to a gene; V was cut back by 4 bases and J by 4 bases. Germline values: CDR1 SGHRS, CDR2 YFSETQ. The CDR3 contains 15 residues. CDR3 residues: CASSPLAGEGETQYF. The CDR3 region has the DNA TGCGCCAGCAGCCCCCTAGCGGGAGAGGGAGAGACCCAGTACTTC. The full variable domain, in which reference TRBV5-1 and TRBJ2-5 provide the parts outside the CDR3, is KAGVTQTPRYLIKTRGQQVTLSCSPISGHRSVSWYQQTPGQGLQFLFEYFSETQRNKGNFPGRFSGRQFSNSRSEMNVSTLELGDSALYLCASSPLAGEGETQYFGPGTRLLVL.

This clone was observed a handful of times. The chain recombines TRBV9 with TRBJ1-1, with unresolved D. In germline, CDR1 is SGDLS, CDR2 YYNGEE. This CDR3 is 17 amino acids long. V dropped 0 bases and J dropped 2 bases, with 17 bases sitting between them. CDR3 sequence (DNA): TGTGCCAGCAGCGTAGATGTCGCGGGGATAACTAACACTGAAGCTTTCTTT. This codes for CASSVDVAGITNTEAFF.

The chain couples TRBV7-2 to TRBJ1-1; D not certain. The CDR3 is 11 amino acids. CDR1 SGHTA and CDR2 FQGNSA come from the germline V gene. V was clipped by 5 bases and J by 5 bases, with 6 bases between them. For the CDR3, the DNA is TGTGCCAGCAGCATACATACTGAAGCTTTCTTT. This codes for CASSIHTEAFF.

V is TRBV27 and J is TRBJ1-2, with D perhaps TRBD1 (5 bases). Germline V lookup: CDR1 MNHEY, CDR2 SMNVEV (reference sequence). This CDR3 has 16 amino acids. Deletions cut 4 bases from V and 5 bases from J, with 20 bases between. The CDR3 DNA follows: TGTGCCAGCAGTTATCGATTCATCAGGGCGGGGTATGGCTACACCTTC. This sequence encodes CASSYRFIRAGYGYTF.

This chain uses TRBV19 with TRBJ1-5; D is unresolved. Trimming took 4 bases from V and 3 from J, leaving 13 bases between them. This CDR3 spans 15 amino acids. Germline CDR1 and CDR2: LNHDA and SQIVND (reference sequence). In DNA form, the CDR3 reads TGTGCCAGTAGTAACCGTCCTACCCTCAATCAGCCCCAGCATTTT. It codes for CASSNRPTLNQPQHF.

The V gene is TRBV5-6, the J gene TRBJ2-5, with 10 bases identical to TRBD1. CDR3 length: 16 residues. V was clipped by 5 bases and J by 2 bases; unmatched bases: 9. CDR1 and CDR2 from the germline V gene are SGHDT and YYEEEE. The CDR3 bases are TGTGCCAGCAGGGTCGGGGACAGGGGAAGGCAAGAGACCCAGTACTTC. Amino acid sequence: CASRVGDRGRQETQYF.

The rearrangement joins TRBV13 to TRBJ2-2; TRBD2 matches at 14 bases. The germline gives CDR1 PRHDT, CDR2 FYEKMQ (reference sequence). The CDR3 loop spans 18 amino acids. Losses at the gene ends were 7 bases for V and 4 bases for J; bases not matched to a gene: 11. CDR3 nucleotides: TGTGCCAGCACAATGGAGGGACTAGCGGGAGTTAGCACCGGGGAGCTGTTTTTT. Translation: CASTMEGLAGVSTGELFF.

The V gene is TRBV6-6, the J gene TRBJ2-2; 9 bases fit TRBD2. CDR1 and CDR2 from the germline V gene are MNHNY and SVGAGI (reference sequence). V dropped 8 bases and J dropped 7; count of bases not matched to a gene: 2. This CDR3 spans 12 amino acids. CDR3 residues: CASPSGNGELFF. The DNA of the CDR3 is TGTGCCAGCCCTAGCGGGAACGGGGAGCTGTTTTTT.

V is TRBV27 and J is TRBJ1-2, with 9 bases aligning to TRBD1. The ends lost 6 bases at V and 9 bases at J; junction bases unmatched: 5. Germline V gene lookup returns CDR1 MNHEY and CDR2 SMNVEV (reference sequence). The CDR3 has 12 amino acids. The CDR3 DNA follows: TGTGCCAGCAGGGTAACAGGGGGCAGCTACACCTTC. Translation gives CASRVTGGSYTF.

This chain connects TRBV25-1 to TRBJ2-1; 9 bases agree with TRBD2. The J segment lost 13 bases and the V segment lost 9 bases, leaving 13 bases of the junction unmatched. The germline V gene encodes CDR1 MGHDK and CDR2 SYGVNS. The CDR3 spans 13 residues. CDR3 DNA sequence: TGTGCCAGTCAACTAAGCGGGAGGTCTATCCAGTTCTTC. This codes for CASQLSGRSIQFF.

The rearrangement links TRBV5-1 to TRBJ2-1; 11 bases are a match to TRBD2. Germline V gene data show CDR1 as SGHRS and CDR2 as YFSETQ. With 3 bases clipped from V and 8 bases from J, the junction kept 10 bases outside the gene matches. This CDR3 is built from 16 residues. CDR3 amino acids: CASSSFLTSGNYEQFF. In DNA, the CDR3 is TGCGCCAGCAGCTCATTCTTGACTAGCGGGAACTATGAGCAGTTCTTC.

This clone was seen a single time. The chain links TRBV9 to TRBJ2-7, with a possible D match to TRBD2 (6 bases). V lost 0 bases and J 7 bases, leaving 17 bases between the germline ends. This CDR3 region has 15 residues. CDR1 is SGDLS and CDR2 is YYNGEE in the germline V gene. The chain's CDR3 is CASSVATAGLVEQYF. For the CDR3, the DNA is TGTGCCAGCAGCGTAGCTACGGCGGGATTGGTTGAGCAGTACTTC.

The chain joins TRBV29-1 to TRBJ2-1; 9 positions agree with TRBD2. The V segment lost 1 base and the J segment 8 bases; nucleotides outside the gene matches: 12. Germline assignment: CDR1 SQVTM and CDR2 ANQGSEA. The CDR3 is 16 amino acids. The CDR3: CSVEGGDSGSWDEQFF. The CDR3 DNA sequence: TGCAGCGTTGAAGGGGGAGATAGCGGGAGTTGGGATGAGCAGTTCTTC.

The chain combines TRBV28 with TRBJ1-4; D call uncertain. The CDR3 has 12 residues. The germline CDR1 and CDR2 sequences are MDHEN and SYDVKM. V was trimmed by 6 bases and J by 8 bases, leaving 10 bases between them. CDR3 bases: TGTGCCAGCAGCTGGGCCCACGAAAAACTGTTTTTT. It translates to CASSWAHEKLFF. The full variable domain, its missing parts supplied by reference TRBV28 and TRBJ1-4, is DVKVTQSSRYLVKRTGEKVFLECVQDMDHENMFWYRQDPGLGLRLIYFSYDVKMKEKGDIPEGYSVSREKKERFSLILESASTNQTSMYLCASSWAHEKLFFGSGTQLSVL.

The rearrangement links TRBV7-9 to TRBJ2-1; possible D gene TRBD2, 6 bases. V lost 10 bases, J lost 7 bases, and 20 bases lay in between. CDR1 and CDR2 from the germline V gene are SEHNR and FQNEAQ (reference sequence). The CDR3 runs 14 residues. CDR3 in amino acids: CATDGALSGNEQFF. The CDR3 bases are TGTGCCACCGACGGGGCCTTGAGCGGGAATGAGCAGTTCTTC.

The CDR3 protein is CATQLTIAGKTTDTQYF. In DNA form, the CDR3 reads TGTGCCACCCAGCTTACTATTGCGGGGAAGACCACAGATACGCAGTATTTT. The chain links TRBV7-2 to TRBJ2-3; perhaps TRBD2 as D (6 bases). V lost 10 bases to trimming and J lost 2 bases, with 25 bases between them. The CDR3 runs to 17 residues. CDR1 and CDR2 from the germline V gene are SGHTA and FQGNSA.

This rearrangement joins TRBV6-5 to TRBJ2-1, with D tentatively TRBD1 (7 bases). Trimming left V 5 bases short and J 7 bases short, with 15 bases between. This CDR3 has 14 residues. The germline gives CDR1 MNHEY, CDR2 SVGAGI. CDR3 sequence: CASSPWTGGNEQFF. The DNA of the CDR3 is TGTGCCAGCAGTCCCTGGACAGGAGGGAATGAGCAGTTCTTC.

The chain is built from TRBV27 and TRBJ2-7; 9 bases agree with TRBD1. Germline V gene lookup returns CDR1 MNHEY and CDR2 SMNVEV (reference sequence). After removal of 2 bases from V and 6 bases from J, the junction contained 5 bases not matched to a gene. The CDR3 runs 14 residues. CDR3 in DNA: TGTGCCAGCAGTTTAGGGACAGGGTTCCGCGAGCAGTACTTC. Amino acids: CASSLGTGFREQYF.